The clone carrying this T cell receptor (beta chain) has ten or more counts. TCRdb re-called the 5' RACE reads with MiXCR, one entry per CDR3 protein. The sample consists of 200,000 to 300,000 distinct CDR3 sequences, approximately 3.6% of them appearing once. This entry comes from a study of T cells after yellow fever vaccination. Whole-study context: Each low-cell-number fraction was prepared by means of SMART-Seq v4 Ultra Low Input.

Trimming removed 1 base from V and 3 bases from J; junction bases left unmatched: 18. Germline assignment: CDR1 GTSNPN and CDR2 SVGIG (reference sequence). This CDR3 comprises 19 residues. The starting material was PBMCs, obtained 15 days after the yellow fever booster vaccination. This clonotype was obtained from a man aged 18 to 35 who received the YFV17D yellow fever vaccine. The chain links TRBV30 to TRBJ2-7, with 10 bases aligning to TRBD1. The CDR3 nucleotides read TGTGCCTGGAGTGCAATACCGGGACAGGGGCGGTCAGCCCACTACGAGCAGTACTTC. Its translation is CAWSAIPGQGRSAHYEQYF.